This TCR beta chain was recorded in a study of blood T cell repertoires in COVID-19. Study in general: Researchers got acute and convalescent COVID-19 samples from the United States, Italy and Spain. PBMCs, B-cell-depleted T cells, or T cells provided the cDNA or gDNA that made up the material.

Seattle enrolled patients during active infection and tracked them longitudinally. Repertoires were generated with immunoSEQ multiplex PCR, while TCRdb's copy carries only in-frame clones and drops some. The sample includes approximately 350,000 clones, more than 75% of them seen just once. CDR1 and CDR2 (germline): MDHEN, SYDVKM. This CDR3 is built from 16 residues. V lost 6 bases and J lost 1; bases outside the gene matches: 9. The chain combines TRBV28 with TRBJ2-7, with 10 positions matching TRBD2. The receptor comes from a woman aged 45-60 years with COVID-19, enrolled during active disease. Material for sequencing was peripheral blood. The CDR3 coding sequence is TGTGCCAGCAGGGGGACTAGCGCCCCGATTTCCTACGAGCAGTACTTC. Its protein product is CASRGTSAPISYEQYF.